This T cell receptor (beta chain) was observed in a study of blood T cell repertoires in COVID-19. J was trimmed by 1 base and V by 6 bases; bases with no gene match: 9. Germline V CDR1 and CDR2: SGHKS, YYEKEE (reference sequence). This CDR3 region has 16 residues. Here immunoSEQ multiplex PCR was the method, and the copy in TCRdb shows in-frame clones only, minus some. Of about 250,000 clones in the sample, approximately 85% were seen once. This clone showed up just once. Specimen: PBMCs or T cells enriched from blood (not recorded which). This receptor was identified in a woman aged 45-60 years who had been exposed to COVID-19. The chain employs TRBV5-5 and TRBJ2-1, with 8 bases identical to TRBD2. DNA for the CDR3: TGTGCCAGCAACCGCCCGGGGGGGGCATCCTACAATGAGCAGTTCTTC. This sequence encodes CASNRPGGASYNEQFF.